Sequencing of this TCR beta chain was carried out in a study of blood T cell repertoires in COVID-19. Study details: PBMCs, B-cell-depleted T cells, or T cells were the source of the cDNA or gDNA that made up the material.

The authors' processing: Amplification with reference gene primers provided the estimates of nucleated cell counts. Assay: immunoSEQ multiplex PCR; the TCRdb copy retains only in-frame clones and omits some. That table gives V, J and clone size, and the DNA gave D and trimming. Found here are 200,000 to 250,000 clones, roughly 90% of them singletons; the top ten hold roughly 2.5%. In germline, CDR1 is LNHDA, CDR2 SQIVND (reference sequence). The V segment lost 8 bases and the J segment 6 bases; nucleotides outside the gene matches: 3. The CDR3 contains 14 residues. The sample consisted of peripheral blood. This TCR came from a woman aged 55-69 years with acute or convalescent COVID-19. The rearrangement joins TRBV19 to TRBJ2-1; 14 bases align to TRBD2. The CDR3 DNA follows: TGTGCCAGTCAGACTAGCGGGAGGGCCAATGAGCAGTTCTTC. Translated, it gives CASQTSGRANEQFF.